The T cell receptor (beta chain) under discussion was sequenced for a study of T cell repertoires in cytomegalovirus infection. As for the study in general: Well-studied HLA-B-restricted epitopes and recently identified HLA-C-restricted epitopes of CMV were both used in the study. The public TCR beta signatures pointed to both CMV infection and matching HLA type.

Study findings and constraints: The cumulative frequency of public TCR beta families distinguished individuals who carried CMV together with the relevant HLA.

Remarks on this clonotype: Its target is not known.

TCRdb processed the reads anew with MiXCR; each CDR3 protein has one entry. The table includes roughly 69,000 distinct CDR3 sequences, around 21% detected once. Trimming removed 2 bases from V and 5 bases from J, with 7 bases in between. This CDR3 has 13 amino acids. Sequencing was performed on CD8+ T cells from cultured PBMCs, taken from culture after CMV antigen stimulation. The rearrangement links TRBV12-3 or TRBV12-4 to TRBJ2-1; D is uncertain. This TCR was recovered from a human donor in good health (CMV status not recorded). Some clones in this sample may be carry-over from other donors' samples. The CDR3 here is CASSLYANNEQFF. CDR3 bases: TGTGCCAGCAGTTTATACGCGAACAATGAGCAGTTCTTC.